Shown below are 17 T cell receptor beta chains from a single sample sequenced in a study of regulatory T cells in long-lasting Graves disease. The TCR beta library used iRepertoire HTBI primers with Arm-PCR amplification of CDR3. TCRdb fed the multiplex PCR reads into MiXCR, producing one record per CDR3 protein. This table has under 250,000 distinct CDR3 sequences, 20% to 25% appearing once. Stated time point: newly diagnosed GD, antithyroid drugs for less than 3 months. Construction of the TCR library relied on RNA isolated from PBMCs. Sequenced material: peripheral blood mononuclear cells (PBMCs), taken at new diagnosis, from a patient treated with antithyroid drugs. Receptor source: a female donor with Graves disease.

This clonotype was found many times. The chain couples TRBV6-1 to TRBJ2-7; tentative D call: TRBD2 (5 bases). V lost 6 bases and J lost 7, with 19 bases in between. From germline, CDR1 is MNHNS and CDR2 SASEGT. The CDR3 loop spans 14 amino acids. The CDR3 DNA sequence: TGTGCCAGCAGCCGAGACGGGCGGGCCCTAGAGCAGTACTTC. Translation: CASSRDGRALEQYF.

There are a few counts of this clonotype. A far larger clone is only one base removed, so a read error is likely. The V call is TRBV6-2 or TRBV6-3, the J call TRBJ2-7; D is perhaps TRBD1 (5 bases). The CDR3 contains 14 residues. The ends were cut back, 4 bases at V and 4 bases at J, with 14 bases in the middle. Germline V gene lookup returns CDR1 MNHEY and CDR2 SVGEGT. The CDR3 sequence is CASSCRSRVYEQYF. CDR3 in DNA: TGTGCCAGCAGTTGCAGGTCCAGGGTATACGAGCAGTACTTC.

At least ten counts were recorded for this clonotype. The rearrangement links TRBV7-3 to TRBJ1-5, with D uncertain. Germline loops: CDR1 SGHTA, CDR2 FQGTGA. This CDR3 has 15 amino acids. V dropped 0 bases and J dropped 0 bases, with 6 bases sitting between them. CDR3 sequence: CASSLTAYSNQPQHF. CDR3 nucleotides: TGTGCCAGCAGCTTAACCGCGTATAGCAATCAGCCCCAGCATTTT.

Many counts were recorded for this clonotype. CDR3 nucleotide sequence: TGTGCCAGCAGTTACTCGAGATCCGGCTCCTACGAGCAGTACTTC. This encodes CASSYSRSGSYEQYF. The V gene is TRBV6-5, the J gene TRBJ2-7; D not resolved. This CDR3 region has 15 residues. The ends were cut back, 0 bases at V and 0 bases at J, with 9 bases in the middle. Germline V gives CDR1 MNHEY, CDR2 SVGAGI.

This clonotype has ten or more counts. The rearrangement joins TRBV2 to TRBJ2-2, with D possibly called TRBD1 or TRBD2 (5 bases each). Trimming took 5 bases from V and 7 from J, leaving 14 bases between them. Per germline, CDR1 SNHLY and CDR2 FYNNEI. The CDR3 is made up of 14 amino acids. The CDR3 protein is CASSKLGEYGELFF. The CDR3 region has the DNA TGTGCCAGCAGTAAATTGGGGGAGTACGGGGAGCTGTTTTTT.

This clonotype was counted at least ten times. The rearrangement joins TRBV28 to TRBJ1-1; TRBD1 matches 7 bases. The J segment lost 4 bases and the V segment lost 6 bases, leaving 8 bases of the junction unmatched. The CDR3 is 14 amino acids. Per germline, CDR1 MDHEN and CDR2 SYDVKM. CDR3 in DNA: TGTGCCAGCAGGGTAACAGGGGACGCCACTGAAGCTTTCTTT. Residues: CASRVTGDATEAFF. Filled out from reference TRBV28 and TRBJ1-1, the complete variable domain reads DVKVTQSSRYLVKRTGEKVFLECVQDMDHENMFWYRQDPGLGLRLIYFSYDVKMKEKGDIPEGYSVSREKKERFSLILESASTNQTSMYLCASRVTGDATEAFFGQGTRLTVV.

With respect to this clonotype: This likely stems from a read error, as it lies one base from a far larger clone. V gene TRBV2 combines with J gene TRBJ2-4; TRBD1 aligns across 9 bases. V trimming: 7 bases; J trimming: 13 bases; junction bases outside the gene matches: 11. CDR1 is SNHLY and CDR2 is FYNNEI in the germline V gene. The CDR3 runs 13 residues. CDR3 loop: CASMKDRGDEQYF. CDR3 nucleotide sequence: TGTGCCAGCATGAAGGACAGGGGCGATGAGCAGTACTTC.

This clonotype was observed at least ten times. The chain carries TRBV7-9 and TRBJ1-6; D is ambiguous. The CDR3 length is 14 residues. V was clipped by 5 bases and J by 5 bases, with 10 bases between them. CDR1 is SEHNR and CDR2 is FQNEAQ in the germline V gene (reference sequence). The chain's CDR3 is CASSPDGDNSPLHF. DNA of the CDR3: TGTGCCAGCAGCCCCGACGGGGATAATTCACCCCTCCACTTT.

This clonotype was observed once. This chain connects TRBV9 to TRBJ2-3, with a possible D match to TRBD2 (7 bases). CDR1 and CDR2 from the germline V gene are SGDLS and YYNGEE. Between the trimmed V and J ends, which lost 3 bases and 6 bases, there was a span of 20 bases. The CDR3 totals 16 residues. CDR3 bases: TGTGCCAGCAGCGCTATGGGGGCGGGAGTCGTGGATACGCAGTATTTT. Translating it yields CASSAMGAGVVDTQYF.

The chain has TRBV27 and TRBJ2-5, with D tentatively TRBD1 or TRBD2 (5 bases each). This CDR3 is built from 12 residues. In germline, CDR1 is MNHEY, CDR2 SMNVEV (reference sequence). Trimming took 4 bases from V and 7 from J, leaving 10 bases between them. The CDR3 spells CASSSGRGTQYF. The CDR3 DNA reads TGTGCCAGCAGTTCAGGGAGAGGGACCCAGTACTTC.

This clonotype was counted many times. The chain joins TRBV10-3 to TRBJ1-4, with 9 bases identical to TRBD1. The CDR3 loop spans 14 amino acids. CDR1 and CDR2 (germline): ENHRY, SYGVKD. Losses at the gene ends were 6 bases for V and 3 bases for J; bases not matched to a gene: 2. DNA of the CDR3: TGTGCCATCAGGGGACAGGGCTCTAATGAAAAACTGTTTTTT. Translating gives CAIRGQGSNEKLFF.

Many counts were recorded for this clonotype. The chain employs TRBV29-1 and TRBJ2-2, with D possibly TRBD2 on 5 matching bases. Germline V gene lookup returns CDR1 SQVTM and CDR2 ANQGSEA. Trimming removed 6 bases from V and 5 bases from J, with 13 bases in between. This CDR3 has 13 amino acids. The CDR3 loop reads CSVGGLLTGELFF. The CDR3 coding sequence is TGCAGCGTGGGCGGACTGCTAACCGGGGAGCTGTTTTTT.

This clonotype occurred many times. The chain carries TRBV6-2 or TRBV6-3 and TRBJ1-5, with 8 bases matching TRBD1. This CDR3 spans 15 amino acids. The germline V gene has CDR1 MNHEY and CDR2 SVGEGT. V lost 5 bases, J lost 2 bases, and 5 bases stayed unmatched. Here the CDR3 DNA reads TGTGCCAGCAGTCCCAGGGGGCTTGGCAATCAGCCCCAGCATTTT. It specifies CASSPRGLGNQPQHF.

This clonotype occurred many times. The DNA of the CDR3 is TGTGCCAGCAGCGTAACCTCGGGACAACCCGCGACCCAGTACTTC. Translating gives CASSVTSGQPATQYF. V is TRBV9 and J is TRBJ2-5; D is possibly TRBD1 (6 bases). Looked up from germline, CDR1 is SGDLS and CDR2 is YYNGEE. CDR3 size: 15 residues. V was pared by 1 base and J by 7 bases, with 17 bases between.

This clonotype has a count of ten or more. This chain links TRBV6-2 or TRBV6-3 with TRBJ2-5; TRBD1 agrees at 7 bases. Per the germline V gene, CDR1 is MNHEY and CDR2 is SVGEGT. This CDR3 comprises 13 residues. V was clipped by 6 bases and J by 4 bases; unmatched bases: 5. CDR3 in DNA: TGTGCCAGCAGACTCGACAGGGCAGAGACCCAGTACTTC. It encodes CASRLDRAETQYF.

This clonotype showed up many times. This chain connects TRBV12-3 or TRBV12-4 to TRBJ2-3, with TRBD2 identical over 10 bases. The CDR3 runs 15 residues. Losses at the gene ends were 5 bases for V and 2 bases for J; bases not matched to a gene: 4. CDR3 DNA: TGTGCCAGCAGTCCACTAGCGGGGAACACAGATACGCAGTATTTT. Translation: CASSPLAGNTDTQYF.

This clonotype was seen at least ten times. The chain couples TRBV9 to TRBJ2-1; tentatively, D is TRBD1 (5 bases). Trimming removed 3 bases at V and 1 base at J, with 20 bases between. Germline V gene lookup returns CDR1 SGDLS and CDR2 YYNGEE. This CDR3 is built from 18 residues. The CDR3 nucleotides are TGTGCCAGCAGCGCGACCGGATCCAGGGATGTTTCCTACAATGAGCAGTTCTTC. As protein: CASSATGSRDVSYNEQFF. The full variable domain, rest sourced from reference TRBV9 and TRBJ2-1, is DSGVTQTPKHLITATGQRVTLRCSPRSGDLSVYWYQQSLDQGLQFLIQYYNGEERAKGNILERFSAQQFPDLHSELNLSSLELGDSALYFCASSATGSRDVSYNEQFFGPGTRLTVL.